Below are 11 T cell receptor beta chains sequenced from a single sample in a study of T cell responses to AZD1222 COVID-19 vaccine. Clones were read by immunoSEQ multiplex PCR, and TCRdb kept only the in-frame ones, dropping some. The sample yields 110,000 to 150,000 clones, approximately 88% seen once. The sequencing used peripheral blood, collected on day 0 of AZD1222 vaccination. The receptors originated from an adult in good health.

The chain employs TRBV4-1 and TRBJ2-1, with 9 positions matching TRBD2. The CDR3 has 16 residues. J was trimmed by 3 bases and V by 2 bases; bases with no gene match: 5. Per germline, CDR1 MGHRA and CDR2 YSYEKL. The CDR3 DNA is TGCGCCAGCAGCCAAAGCAGCGGGAGGATCTACAATGAGCAGTTCTTC. It encodes CASSQSSGRIYNEQFF.

V gene TRBV7-2 combines with J gene TRBJ1-5; D not certain. The V gene's germline CDR1 is SGHTA and CDR2 FQGNSA. Trimming took 5 bases from V and 4 from J, leaving 9 bases between them. This CDR3 is built from 13 residues. The CDR3 DNA sequence: TGTGCCAGCAGCCAGGTATGGAATCAGCCCCAGCATTTT. Protein: CASSQVWNQPQHF.

The chain links TRBV28 to TRBJ1-2; D is unresolved. The germline V and J ends were trimmed by 5 bases and 8 bases, with 9 bases remaining between them. CDR1 is MDHEN and CDR2 is SYDVKM in the germline V gene. The CDR3 has 11 amino acids. CDR3 sequence: CASSTGRGYTF. The CDR3 DNA reads TGTGCCAGCAGTACCGGTCGGGGCTACACCTTC.

This chain connects TRBV28 to TRBJ2-1; unclear D gene. The ends were cut back, 5 bases at V and 7 bases at J, with 3 bases in the middle. The CDR3 has 10 residues. Germline loops: CDR1 MDHEN, CDR2 SYDVKM. This CDR3 reads CASSGNEQFF. CDR3 bases: TGTGCCAGCAGTGGGAATGAGCAGTTCTTC. The full variable domain, its missing parts supplied by reference TRBV28 and TRBJ2-1, is DVKVTQSSRYLVKRTGEKVFLECVQDMDHENMFWYRQDPGLGLRLIYFSYDVKMKEKGDIPEGYSVSREKKERFSLILESASTNQTSMYLCASSGNEQFFGPGTRLTVL.

This clone appeared a single time. The chain joins TRBV19 to TRBJ1-2, with TRBD1 matching 10 bases. The CDR3 runs 16 residues. Unmatched junction bases numbered 11, after V lost 4 bases and J lost 6 bases. Germline V gives CDR1 LNHDA, CDR2 SQIVND (reference sequence). The CDR3 coding sequence is TGTGCCAGTAGTAAAAATACTCCGGGACAGGGGAATGGCTACACCTTC. Protein product: CASSKNTPGQGNGYTF.

The genes are TRBV4-1 and TRBJ2-3; 9 bases map to TRBD2. Germline-derived CDR1 and CDR2 are MGHRA and YSYEKL. The CDR3 length is 16 residues. V lost 4 bases, J lost 1 base, and 6 bases stayed unmatched. In nucleotides, the CDR3 is TGCGCCAGCAGCCTTCTTGGGACTAGCCGCACAGATACGCAGTATTTT. This encodes CASSLLGTSRTDTQYF.

This rearrangement joins TRBV7-2 to TRBJ1-1, with D perhaps matching TRBD1 (6 bases). Deletions cut 7 bases from V and 1 base from J, with 16 bases between. The CDR3 consists of 15 residues. Germline lookup yields CDR1 SGHTA and CDR2 FQGNSA. The CDR3 DNA is TGTGCCAGCATGGCAGGGGCCTTAGGGAACACTGAAGCTTTCTTT. It specifies CASMAGALGNTEAFF.

J is TRBJ2-7 and V is TRBV11-1; TRBD1 is a possible D gene (5 bases). V was cut by 1 base and J by 0 bases, with 13 bases left in between. The CDR3 is made up of 16 amino acids. Germline CDR1 reads SGHAT; CDR2 reads FQDESV (reference sequence). The CDR3 protein is CASSLGTGTSSYEQYF. The DNA of the CDR3 is TGTGCCAGCAGCTTAGGAACAGGAACGAGCTCCTACGAGCAGTACTTC.

The DNA for the CDR3 is TGTGCCAGCAGCCCCGAATGGGGGGGAGAGACCCAGTACTTC. As protein: CASSPEWGGETQYF. The rearrangement links TRBV5-5 to TRBJ2-5, with 7 positions matching TRBD2. This CDR3 is built from 14 residues. The V gene's germline CDR1 is SGHKS and CDR2 YYEKEE (reference sequence). With V trimmed by 4 bases and J by 4 bases, 7 bases remained unmatched.

The gene calls are TRBV6-5 and TRBJ2-1, with 8 bases aligning to TRBD2. V gave up 5 bases and J gave up 9 bases; unmatched junction bases: 9. CDR3 size: 14 residues. CDR1 is MNHEY, CDR2 SVGAGI, per germline. For the CDR3, the DNA is TGTGCCAGCAGTACAGCGGGGGTTCGGGGTGAGCAGTTCTTC. Protein: CASSTAGVRGEQFF.

This clone occurred a few times. Other DNA sequences from this sample encode an identical CDR3 as well. The rearrangement links TRBV9 to TRBJ2-7, with 9 bases matching TRBD1. The V gene end was trimmed by 0 bases and the J gene end by 2 bases; junction bases not matched to a gene: 0. The length of the CDR3 is 14 residues. Germline V gene sequence: CDR1 SGDLS, CDR2 YYNGEE. In DNA form, the CDR3 reads TGTGCCAGCAGCGTAGGGACAGGGGCCTACGAGCAGTACTTC. It codes for CASSVGTGAYEQYF.